This TCR beta chain emerged from a study of early T cells in non-severe SARS-CoV-2 infection. Study-wide background: Alpha and beta chains were unpaired, from unsorted whole-blood bulk RNA.

Unique molecular identifiers were attached to individual cDNA molecules. Each CDR3 protein gets one entry after TCRdb re-called the 5' RACE reads with MiXCR. The sample gives approximately 69,000 distinct CDR3 sequences, 9.5% to 12% of which show up once; around 6% is in the top ten. A word on this clonotype: Its antigen remains unidentified.

Study-wide points: Anti-spike CD8 specificities were favored by VDJdb matching, whose results missed private and CD4 specificities.

V gave up 5 bases and J gave up 1 base; unmatched junction bases: 4. The CDR3 has 16 amino acids. The sequencing used whole blood, collected at baseline. This chain links TRBV12-3 or TRBV12-4 with TRBJ2-2; 10 bases line up with TRBD2. This clonotype originated in an adult who was a healthcare worker with PCR-confirmed SARS-CoV-2 infection or an uninfected control (not recorded which). CDR3 DNA sequence: TGTGCCAGCAGTCGTAGACTAGCGGGGAACACCGGGGAGCTGTTTTTT. Residues: CASSRRLAGNTGELFF.